This T cell receptor (beta chain) emerged from a study of shared clonotypes between healthy human individuals. Across the whole study: In total, the donors were a couple of women and a few men aged 18 to 49.

Data came from immunoSEQ multiplex PCR; TCRdb stores just in-frame clones and leaves some out. Among around 980,000 clones listed, approximately 80% were seen once. V lost 4 bases to trimming and J lost 8 bases, with 11 bases between them. The CDR3 contains 12 residues. The V gene's germline CDR1 is SNHLY and CDR2 FYNNEI. Study-wide findings and caveats: Sorted-subset sequencing was shown by rarefaction to be incomplete despite large depth.

Donors were healthy HIV-negative adults without recent acute infections or vaccinations. Worth noting for this clone: Antigen specificity is unknown.

This TCR was sampled from a man in his late teens or twenties in good health. Some clones in this sample may be carry-over from other donors' samples. The sample comprised memory CD4+ T cells from PBMCs. Subset meaning: CD45RA-negative fraction. V usage is TRBV2 and J usage is TRBJ1-2; unclear D gene. CDR3 coding DNA: TGTGCCAGCAGTGTCGTGGTCGGCGGCTACACCTTC. This gives the protein CASSVVVGGYTF.